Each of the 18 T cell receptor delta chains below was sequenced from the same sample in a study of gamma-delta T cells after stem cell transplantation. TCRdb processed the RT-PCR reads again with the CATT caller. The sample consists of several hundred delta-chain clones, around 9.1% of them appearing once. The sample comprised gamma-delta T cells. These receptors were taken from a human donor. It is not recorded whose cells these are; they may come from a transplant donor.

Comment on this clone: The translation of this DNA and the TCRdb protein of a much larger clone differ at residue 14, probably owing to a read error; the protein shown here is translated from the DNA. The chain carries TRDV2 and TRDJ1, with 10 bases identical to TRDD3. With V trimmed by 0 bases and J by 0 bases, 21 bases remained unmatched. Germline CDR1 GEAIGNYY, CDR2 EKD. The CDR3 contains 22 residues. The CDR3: CACDTVKFRLGDSLVYTDKLIF. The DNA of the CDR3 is TGTGCCTGTGACACCGTTAAGTTTAGACTGGGGGATTCTCTCGTTTACACCGATAAACTCATCTTT.

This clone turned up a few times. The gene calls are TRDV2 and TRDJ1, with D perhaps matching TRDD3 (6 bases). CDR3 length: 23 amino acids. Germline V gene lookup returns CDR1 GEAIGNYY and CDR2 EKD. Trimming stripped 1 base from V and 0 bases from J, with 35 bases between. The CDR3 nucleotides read TGTGCCTGTGACACACTTTCGGGCTCCCTCCCCGGGCTGGGGCCGGAGTACACCGATAAACTCATCTTT. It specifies CACDTLSGSLPGLGPEYTDKLIF.

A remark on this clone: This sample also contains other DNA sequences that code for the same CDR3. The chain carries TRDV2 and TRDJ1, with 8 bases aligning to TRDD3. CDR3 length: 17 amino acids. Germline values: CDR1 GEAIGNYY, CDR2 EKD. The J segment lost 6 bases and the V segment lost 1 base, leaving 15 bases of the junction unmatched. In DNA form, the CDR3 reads TGTGCCTGTGACACGTTGGGTCTGGGGGACACGCGCTATAAACTCATCTTT. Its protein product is CACDTLGLGDTRYKLIF.

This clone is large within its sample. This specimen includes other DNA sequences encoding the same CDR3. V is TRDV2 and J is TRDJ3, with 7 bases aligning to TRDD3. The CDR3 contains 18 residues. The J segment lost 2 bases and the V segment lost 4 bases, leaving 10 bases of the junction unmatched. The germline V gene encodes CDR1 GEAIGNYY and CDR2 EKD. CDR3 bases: TGTGCCTGTGATAGTGGTGGATACGGAACCTGGGACACCCGACAGATGTTTTTC. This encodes CACDSGGYGTWDTRQMFF.

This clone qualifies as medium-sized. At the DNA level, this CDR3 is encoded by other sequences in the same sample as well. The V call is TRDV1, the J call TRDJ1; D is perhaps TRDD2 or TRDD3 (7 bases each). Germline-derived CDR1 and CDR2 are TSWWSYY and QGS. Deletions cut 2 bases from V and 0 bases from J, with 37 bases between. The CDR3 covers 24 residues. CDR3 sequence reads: CALGEVVSYVWLGAPGRYTDKLIF. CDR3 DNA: TGTGCTCTTGGGGAAGTCGTTTCCTACGTATGGCTGGGGGCCCCTGGTAGGTACACCGATAAACTCATCTTT.

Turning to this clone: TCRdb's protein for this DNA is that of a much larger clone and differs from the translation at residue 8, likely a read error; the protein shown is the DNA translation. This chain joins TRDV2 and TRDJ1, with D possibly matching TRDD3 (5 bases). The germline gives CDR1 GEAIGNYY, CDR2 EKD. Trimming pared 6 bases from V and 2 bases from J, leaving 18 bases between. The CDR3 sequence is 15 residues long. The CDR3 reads CACHPLVRDTDKLIF. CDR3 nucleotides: TGTGCCTGTCATCCCCTCGTCAGGGATACCGATAAACTCATCTTT.

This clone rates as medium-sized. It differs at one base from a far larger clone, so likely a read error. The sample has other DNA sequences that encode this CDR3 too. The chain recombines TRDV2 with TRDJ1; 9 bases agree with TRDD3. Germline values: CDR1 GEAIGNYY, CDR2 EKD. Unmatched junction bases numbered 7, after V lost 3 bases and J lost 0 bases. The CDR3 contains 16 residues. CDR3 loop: CACDDLTGGHTDKLIF. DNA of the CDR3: TGTGCCTGTGACGACCTAACTGGGGGACACACCGATAAACTCATCTTT.

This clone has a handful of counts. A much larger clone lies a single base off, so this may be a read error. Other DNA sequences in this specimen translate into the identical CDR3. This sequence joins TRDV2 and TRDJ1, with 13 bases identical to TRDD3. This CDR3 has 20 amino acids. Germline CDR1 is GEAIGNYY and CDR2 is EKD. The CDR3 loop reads CACDTVELGDTLLSGDTLIF. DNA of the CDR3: TGTGCCTGTGACACCGTTGAACTGGGGGATACGCTACTATCCGGGGATACACTCATCTTT.

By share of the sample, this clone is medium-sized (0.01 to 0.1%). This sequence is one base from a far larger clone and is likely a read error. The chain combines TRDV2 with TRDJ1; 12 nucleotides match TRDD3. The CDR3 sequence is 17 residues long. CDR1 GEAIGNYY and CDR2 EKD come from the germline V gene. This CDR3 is CACDTVSGGYATDKPIF. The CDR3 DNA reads TGTGCCTGTGACACCGTCTCTGGGGGATACGCGACCGATAAACCCATCTTT.

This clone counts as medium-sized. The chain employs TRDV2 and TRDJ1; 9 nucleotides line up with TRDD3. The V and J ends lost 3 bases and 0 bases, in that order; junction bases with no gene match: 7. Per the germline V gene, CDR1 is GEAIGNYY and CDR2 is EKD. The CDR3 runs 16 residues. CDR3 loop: CACDPLGDSDTDKLIF. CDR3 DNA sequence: TGTGCCTGTGACCCACTGGGGGACTCTGACACCGATAAACTCATCTTT.

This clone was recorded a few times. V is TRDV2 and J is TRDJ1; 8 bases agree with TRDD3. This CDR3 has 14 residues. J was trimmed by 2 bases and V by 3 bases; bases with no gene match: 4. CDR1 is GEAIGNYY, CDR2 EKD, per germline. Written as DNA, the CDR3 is TGTGCCTGTGACGTACTGGGGGCTACCGATAAACTCATCTTT. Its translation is CACDVLGATDKLIF.

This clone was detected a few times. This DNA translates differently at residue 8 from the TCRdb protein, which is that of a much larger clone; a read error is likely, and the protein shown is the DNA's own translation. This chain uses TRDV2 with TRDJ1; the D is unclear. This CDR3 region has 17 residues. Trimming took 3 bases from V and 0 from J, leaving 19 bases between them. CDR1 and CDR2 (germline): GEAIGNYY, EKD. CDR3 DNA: TGTGCCTGTGACCCTGTGTCTGAGGAAGGCGACACCGATAAACTCATCTTT. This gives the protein CACDPVSEEGDTDKLIF.

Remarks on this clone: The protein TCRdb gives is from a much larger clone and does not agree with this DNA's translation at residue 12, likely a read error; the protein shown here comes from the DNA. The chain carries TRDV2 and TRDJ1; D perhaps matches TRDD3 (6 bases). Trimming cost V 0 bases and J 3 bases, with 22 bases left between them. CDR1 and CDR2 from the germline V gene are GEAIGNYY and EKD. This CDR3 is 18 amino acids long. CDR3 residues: CACDTVRTLGMPPDKLIF. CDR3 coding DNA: TGTGCCTGTGACACCGTAAGAACGCTGGGGATGCCACCCGATAAACTCATCTTT.

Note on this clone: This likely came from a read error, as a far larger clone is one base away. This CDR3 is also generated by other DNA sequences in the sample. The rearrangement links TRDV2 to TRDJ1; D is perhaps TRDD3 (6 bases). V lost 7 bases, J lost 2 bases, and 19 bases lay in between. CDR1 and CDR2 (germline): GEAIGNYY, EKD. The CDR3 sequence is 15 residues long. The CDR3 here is CACHPLVGDTDKLIF. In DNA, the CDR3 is TGTGCCTGCCATCCCCTCGTCGGGGATACCGATAAACTCATCTTT.

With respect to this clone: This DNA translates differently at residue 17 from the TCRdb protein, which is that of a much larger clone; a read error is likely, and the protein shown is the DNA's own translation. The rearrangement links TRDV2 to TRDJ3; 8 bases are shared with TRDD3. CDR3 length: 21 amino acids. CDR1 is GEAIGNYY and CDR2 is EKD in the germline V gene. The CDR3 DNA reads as TGTGCCTGTGACACCGGAAACTGGGGGTCCGAGAGCTCCTGGGACACCCAACAGATGTTTTTC. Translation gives CACDTGNWGSESSWDTQQMFF.

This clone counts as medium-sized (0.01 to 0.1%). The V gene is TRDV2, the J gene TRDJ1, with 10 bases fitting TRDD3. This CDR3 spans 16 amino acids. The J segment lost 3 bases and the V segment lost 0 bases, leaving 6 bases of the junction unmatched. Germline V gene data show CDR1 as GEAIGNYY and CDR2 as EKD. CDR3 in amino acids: CACDTVGGIRADKLIF. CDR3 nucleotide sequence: TGTGCCTGTGACACCGTCGGGGGGATACGGGCCGATAAACTCATCTTT.

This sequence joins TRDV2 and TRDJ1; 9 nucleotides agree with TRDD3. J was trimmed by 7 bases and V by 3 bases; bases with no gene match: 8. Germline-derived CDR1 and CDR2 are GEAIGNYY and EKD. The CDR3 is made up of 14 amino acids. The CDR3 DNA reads TGTGCCTGTGACCCCTTGGGGGATAACGCTAAACTCATCTTT. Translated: CACDPLGDNAKLIF.

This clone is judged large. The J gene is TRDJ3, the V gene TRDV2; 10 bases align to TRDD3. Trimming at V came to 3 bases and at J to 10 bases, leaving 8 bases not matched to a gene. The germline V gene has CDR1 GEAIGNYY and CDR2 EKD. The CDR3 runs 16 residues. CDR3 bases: TGTGCCTGTGACCCAGTACTGGGGGATTCTACCCGACAGATGTTTTTC. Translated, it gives CACDPVLGDSTRQMFF.